This entry features one TCR beta chain sequence. These data originate in a study of a mutant IDH1 vaccine in newly diagnosed glioma. Across the whole study: Mean patient age was about 40 years; approximately 62% were male and roughly 38% female. Earlier treatment was radiotherapy, temozolomide, or both, with most getting both.

The time point here: baseline, week 1 (first vaccination visit). The treatment here: pre-vaccination baseline after standard-of-care therapy. The donors' diagnosis was new WHO grade 3 or 4 astrocytoma that was IDH1-mutant and ATRX-lost. V gave up 3 bases and J gave up 0 bases, with 6 bases separating them. CDR3 length: 14 amino acids. Germline V gene lookup returns CDR1 MGHDK and CDR2 SYGVNS. Profiling relied on immunoSEQ multiplex PCR, and the TCRdb table lists in-frame clones only, not all of them. The data hold tens of thousands of clones, with roughly 78% observed a single time. The sequence came from a middle-aged man with glioma. This chain uses TRBV25-1 with TRBJ1-5; D is unclear. The sample was PBMCs, taken from a glioma patient treated with radiotherapy, temozolomide or both. The CDR3 DNA is TGTGCCAGCAGTGAGAATTTTAGCAATCAGCCCCAGCATTTT. Translated: CASSENFSNQPQHF.